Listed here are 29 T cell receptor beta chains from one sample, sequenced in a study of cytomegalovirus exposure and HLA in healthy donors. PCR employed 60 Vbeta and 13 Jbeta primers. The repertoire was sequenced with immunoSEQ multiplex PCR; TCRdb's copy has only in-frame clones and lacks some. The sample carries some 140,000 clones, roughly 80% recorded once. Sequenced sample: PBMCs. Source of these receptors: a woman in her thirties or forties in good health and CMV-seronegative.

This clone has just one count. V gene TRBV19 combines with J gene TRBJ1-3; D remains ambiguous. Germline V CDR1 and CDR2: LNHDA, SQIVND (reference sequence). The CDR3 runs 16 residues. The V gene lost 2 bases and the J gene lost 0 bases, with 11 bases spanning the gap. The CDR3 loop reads CASSIPSGGSGNTIYF. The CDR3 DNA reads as TGTGCCAGTAGTATACCCTCCGGCGGCTCTGGAAACACCATATATTTT.

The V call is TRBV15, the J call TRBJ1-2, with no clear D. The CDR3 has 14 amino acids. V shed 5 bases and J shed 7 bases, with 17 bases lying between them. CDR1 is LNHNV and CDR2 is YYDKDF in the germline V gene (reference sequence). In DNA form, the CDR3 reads TGTGCCACCAGCCCGGGAGGGCTGGGAAGTGGCTACACCTTC. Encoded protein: CATSPGGLGSGYTF.

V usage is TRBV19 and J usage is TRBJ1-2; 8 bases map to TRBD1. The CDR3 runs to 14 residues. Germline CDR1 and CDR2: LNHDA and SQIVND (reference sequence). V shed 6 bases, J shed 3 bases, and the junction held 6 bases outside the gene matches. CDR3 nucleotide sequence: TGTGCCAGTAGCCACAGGGGGTTGGACTATGGCTACACCTTC. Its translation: CASSHRGLDYGYTF.

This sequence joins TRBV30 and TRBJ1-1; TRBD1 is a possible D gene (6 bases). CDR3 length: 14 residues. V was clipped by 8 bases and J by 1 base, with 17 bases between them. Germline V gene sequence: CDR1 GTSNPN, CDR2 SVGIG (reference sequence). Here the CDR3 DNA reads TGTGCCGGATGGGGGCACAGCCCGAACACTGAAGCTTTCTTT. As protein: CAGWGHSPNTEAFF.

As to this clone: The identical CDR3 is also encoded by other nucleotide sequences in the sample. This chain's CDR3 is CASSSGQGAYEQYF. The CDR3 bases are TGCGCCAGCAGCTCCGGACAGGGCGCCTACGAGCAGTACTTC. V is TRBV5-1 and J is TRBJ2-7, with TRBD1 matching 8 bases. Germline CDR1 and CDR2: SGHRS and YFSETQ. The junction had 4 bases not matched to a gene; V was cut back by 3 bases and J by 2 bases. The CDR3 is 14 amino acids.

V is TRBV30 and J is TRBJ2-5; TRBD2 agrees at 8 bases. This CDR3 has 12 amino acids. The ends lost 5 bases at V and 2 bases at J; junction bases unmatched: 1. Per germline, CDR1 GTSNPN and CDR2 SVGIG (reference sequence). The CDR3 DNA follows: TGTGCCTGGGGCGGGGGGCAAGAGACCCAGTACTTC. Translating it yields CAWGGGQETQYF.

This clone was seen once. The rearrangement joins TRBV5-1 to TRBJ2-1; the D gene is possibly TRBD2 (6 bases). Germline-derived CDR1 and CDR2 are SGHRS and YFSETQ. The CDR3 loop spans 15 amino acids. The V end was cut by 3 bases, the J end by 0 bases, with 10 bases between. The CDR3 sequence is CASSSSVASYNEQFF. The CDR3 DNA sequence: TGCGCCAGCAGCTCTAGCGTCGCCTCCTACAATGAGCAGTTCTTC.

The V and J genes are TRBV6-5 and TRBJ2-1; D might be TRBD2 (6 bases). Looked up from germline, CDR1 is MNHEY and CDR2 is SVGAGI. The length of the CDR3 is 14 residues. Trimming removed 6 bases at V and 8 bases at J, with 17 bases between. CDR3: CASRAMHWEDEQFF. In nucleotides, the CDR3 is TGTGCCAGCAGAGCGATGCACTGGGAGGATGAGCAGTTCTTC.

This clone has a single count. The CDR3 spells CASSMIRGSTNEKLFF. In nucleotides, the CDR3 is TGTGCCAGTAGTATGATCAGGGGTTCGACTAATGAAAAACTGTTTTTT. The chain uses TRBV19 and TRBJ1-4, with TRBD1 as a possible D gene (6 bases). V dropped 3 bases and J dropped 2 bases, with 13 bases sitting between them. The CDR3 is made up of 16 amino acids. Germline CDR1 reads LNHDA; CDR2 reads SQIVND (reference sequence).

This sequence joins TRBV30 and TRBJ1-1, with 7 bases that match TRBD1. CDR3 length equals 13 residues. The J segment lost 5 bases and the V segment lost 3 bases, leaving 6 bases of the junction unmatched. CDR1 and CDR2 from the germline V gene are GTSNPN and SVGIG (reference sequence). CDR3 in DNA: TGTGCCTGGAGGCGACAGGGAGGAACTGAAGCTTTCTTT. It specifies CAWRRQGGTEAFF.

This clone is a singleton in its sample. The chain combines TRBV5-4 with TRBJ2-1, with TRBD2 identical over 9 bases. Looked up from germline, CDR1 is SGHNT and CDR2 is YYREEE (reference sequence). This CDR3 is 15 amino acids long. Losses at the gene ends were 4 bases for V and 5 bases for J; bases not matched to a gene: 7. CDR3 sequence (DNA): TGTGCCAGCAGCCCGCCCCCTAGCGGGGACAATGAGCAGTTCTTC. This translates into CASSPPPSGDNEQFF.

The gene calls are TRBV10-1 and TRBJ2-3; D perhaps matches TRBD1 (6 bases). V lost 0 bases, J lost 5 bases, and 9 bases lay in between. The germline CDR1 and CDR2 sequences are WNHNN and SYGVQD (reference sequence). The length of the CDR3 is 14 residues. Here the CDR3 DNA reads TGCGCCAGCAGTGAGTCCGGCAGGGGAGATACGCAGTATTTT. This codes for CASSESGRGDTQYF.

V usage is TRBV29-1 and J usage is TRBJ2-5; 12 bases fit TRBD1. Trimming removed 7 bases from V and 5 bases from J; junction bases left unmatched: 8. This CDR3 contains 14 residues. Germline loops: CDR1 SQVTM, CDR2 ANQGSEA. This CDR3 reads CSANKGQGAETQYF. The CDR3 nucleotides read TGCAGCGCAAACAAGGGACAGGGGGCCGAGACCCAGTACTTC.

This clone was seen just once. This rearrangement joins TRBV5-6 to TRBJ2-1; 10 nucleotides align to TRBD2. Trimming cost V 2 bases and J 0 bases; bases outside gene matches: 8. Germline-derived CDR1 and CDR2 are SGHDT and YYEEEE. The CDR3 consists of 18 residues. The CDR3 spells CASSFRRLAGGSYNEQFF. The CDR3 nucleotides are TGTGCCAGCAGCTTCCGGCGATTAGCGGGGGGCTCCTACAATGAGCAGTTCTTC.

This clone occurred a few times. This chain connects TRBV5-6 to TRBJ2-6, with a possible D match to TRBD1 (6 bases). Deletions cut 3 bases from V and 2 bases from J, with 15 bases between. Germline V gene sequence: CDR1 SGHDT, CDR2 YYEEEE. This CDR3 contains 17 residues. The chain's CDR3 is CASSWTKRDTGANVLTF. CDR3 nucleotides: TGTGCCAGCAGCTGGACCAAAAGGGACACTGGGGCCAACGTCCTGACTTTC.

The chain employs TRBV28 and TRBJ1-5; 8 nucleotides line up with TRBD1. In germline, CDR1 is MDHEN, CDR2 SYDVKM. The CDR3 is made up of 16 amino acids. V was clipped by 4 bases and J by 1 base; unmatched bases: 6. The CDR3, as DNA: TGTGCCAGCAGTTCCTACGACAGGGGAAGCAATCAGCCCCAGCATTTT. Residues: CASSSYDRGSNQPQHF.

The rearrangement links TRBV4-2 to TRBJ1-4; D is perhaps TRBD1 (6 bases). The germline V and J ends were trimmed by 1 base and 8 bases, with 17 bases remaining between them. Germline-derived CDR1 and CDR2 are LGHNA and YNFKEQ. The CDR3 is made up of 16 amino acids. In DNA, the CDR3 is TGTGCCAGCAGCCAAGCTTACAGGGAGGGTAAAGAAAAACTGTTTTTT. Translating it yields CASSQAYREGKEKLFF.

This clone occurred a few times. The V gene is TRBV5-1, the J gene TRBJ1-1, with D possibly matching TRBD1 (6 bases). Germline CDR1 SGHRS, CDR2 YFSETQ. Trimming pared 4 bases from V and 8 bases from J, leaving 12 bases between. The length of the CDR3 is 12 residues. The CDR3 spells CASSRDNAEAFF. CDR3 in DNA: TGCGCCAGCAGCCGGGACAACGCCGAAGCTTTCTTT.

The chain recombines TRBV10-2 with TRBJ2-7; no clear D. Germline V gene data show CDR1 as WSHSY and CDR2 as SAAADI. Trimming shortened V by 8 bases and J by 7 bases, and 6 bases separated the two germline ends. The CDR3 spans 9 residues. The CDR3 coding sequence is TGCGCCAGCGGCCATGAGCAGTACTTC. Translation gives CASGHEQYF.

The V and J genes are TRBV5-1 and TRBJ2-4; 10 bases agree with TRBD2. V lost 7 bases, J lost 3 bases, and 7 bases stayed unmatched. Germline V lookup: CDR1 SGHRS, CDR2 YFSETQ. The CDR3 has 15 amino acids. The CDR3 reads CASSLAGGIKNIQYF. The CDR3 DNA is TGCGCCAGCTCTTTAGCGGGGGGAATCAAAAACATTCAGTACTTC.

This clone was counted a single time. The chain's CDR3 is CASSLAEAGREQYF. CDR3 DNA: TGTGCCAGCAGCCTGGCCGAAGCGGGACGCGAGCAGTACTTC. The V call is TRBV11-3, the J call TRBJ2-7, with 7 bases that match TRBD2. The trim removed 5 bases at V and 6 bases at J, leaving 10 bases unmatched. In germline, CDR1 is SGHNT, CDR2 YENEEA. This CDR3 contains 14 residues. Complete variable domain (other parts from reference TRBV11-3 and TRBJ2-7): EAGVVQSPRYKIIEKKQPVAFWCNPISGHNTLYWYLQNLGQGPELLIRYENEEAVDDSQLPKDRFSAERLKGVDSTLKIQPAELGDSAVYLCASSLAEAGREQYFGPGTRLTVT.

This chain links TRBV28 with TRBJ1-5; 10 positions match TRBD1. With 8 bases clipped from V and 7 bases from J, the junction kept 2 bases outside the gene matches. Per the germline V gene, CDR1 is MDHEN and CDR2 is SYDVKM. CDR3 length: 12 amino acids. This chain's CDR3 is CASSDRGQPQHF. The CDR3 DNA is TGTGCCAGCTCGGACAGGGGGCAGCCCCAGCATTTT.

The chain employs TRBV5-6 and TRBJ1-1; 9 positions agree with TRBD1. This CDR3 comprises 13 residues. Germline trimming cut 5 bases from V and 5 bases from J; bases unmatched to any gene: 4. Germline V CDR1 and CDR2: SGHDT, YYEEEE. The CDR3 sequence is CASRPTGGTEAFF. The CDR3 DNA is TGTGCCAGCAGACCGACAGGGGGAACTGAAGCTTTCTTT.

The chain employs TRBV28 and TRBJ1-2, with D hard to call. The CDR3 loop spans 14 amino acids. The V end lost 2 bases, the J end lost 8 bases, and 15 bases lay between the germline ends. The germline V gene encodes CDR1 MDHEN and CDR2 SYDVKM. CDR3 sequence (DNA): TGTGCCAGCAGTTTAGTGGCGCAGTTGAGGGGCTACACCTTC. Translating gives CASSLVAQLRGYTF.

The CDR3 region has the DNA TGTGCCAGCGCCGACAGGGAGTATGGCTACACCTTC. It is translated as CASADREYGYTF. The chain recombines TRBV2 with TRBJ1-2, with TRBD1 matching over 7 bases. This CDR3 has 12 amino acids. In germline, CDR1 is SNHLY, CDR2 FYNNEI. V lost 8 bases to trimming and J lost 5 bases; unmatched junction nucleotides: 5.

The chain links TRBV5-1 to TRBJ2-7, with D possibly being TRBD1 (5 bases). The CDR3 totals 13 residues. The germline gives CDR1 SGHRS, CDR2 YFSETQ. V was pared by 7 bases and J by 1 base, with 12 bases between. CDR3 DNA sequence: TGCGCCAGCGCGCAACAGGAGTCCTACGAGCAGTACTTC. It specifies CASAQQESYEQYF.

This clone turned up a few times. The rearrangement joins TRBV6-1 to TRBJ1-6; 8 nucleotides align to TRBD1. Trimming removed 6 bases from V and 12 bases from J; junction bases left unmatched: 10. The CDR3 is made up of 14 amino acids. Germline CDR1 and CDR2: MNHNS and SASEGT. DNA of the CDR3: TGTGCCAGCAGGGCAACAGGGGGAAGTGGACCCCTCCACTTT. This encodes CASRATGGSGPLHF.

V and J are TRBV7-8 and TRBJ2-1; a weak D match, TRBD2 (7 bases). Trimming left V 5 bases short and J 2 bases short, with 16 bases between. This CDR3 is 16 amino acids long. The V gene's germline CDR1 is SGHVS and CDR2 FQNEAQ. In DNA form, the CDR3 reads TGTGCCAGCAGCCCCCCGGGGAGGGGGACCTACAATGAGCAGTTCTTC. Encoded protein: CASSPPGRGTYNEQFF.

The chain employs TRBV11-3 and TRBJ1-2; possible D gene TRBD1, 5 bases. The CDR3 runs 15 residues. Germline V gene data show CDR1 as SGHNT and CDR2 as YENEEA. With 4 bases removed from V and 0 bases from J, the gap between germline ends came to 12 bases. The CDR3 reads CASSSGTDSNYGYTF. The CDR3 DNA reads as TGTGCCAGCAGCTCGGGGACTGACTCTAACTATGGCTACACCTTC.